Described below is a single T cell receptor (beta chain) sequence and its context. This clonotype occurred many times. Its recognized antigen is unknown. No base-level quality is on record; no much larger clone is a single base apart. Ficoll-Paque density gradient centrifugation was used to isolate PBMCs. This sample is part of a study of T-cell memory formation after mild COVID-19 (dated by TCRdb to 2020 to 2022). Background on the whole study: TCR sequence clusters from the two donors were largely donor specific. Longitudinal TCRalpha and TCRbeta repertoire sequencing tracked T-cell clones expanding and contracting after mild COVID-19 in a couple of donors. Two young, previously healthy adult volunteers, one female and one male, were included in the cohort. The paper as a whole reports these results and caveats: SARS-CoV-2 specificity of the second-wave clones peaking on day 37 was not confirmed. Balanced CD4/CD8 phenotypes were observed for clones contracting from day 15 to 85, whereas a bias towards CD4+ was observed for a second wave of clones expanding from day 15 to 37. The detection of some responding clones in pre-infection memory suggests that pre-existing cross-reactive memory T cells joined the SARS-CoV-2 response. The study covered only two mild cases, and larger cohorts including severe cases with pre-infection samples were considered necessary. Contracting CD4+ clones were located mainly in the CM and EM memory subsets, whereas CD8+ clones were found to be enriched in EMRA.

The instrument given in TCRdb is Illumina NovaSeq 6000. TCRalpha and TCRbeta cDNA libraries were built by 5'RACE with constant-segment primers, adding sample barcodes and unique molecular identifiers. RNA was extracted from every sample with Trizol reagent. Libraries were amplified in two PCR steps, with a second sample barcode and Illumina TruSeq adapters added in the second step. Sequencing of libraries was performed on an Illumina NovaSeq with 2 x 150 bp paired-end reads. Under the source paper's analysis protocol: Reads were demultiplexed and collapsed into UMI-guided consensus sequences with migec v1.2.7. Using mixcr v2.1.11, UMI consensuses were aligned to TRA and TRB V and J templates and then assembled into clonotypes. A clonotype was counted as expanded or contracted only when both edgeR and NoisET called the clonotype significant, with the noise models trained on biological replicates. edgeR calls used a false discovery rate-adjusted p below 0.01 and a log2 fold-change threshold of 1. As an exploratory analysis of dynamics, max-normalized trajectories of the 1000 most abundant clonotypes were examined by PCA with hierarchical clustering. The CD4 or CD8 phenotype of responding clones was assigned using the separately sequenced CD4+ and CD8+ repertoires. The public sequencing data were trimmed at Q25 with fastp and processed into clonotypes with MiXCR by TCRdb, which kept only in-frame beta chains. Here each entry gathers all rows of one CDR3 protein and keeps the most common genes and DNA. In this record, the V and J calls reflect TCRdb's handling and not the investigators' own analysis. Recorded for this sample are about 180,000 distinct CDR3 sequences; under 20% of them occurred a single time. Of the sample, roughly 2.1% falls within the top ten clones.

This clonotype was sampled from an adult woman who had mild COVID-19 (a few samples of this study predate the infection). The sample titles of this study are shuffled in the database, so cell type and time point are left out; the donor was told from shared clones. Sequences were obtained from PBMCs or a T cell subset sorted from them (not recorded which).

The CDR3 region has the sequence CASSLGSASYEQYF. The base sequence is TGTGCCAGCAGTTTAGGGTCTGCCTCCTACGAGCAGTACTTC. The rearranged segments are TRBV12-3 or TRBV12-4 and TRBJ2-7; the D gene identity is not certain. Between the V and J ends, shortened by 1 base and 0 bases respectively, the junction contains 7 bases. From the cysteine up to the phenylalanine, the CDR3 has a length of 14 residues. The sequence is cut down to CDR3 DNA, 42 bases in frame from base 1.